These 25 T cell receptor beta chains originate from one sample sequenced in a study of blood T cell repertoires in COVID-19. Profiled with immunoSEQ multiplex PCR; TCRdb holds only in-frame clones, not every one. Of roughly 150,000 clones in the sample, just under 90% are singletons; the top ten hold around a tenth. The specimen sequenced was peripheral blood. The receptors were sampled from a woman aged 70-85 years with COVID-19, enrolled during active disease.

The V gene is TRBV28, the J gene TRBJ1-2; D is perhaps TRBD1 (6 bases). Germline CDR1 and CDR2: MDHEN and SYDVKM. There are 14 residues in the CDR3. V lost 10 bases to trimming and J lost 3 bases, with 18 bases between them. The CDR3 sequence is CATNTGGRDYGYTF. The CDR3 nucleotides are TGTGCCACAAACACGGGGGGCAGAGACTATGGCTACACCTTC.

This clone was detected only once. This rearrangement joins TRBV7-9 to TRBJ1-5; TRBD1 is a possible D gene (6 bases). CDR3 size: 15 residues. Germline V gives CDR1 SEHNR, CDR2 FQNEAQ (reference sequence). V was trimmed by 1 base and J by 5 bases, leaving 12 bases between them. CDR3 amino acids: CASSLVGGGDQPQHF. The DNA for the CDR3 is TGTGCCAGCAGCTTAGTAGGGGGTGGAGATCAGCCCCAGCATTTT.

This clone was counted a single time. The rearrangement joins TRBV6-5 to TRBJ2-2, with 7 bases identical to TRBD1. Germline CDR1 reads MNHEY; CDR2 reads SVGAGI. The CDR3 length is 13 residues. V shed 8 bases and J 2 bases; nucleotides not matched to a gene: 2. CDR3 bases: TGTGCCAGCGACAGGGCAAACACCGGGGAGCTGTTTTTT. This gives the protein CASDRANTGELFF.

The rearrangement links TRBV19 to TRBJ1-1; 7 positions match TRBD1. Trimming at V came to 7 bases and at J to 5 bases, leaving 10 bases not matched to a gene. This CDR3 region has 14 residues. The V gene's germline CDR1 is LNHDA and CDR2 SQIVND (reference sequence). As DNA, the CDR3 is TGTGCCAGTACCTTAGACAGGGTCAATACTGAAGCTTTCTTT. It translates to CASTLDRVNTEAFF.

This chain connects TRBV6-4 to TRBJ2-3; D ambiguous. The germline CDR1 and CDR2 sequences are MRHNA and SNTAGT. This CDR3 is built from 14 residues. The germline V and J ends were trimmed by 0 bases and 4 bases, with 8 bases remaining between them. CDR3 sequence (DNA): TGTGCCAGCAGTGACTCGTCTAGGTCAGATACGCAGTATTTT. This gives the protein CASSDSSRSDTQYF.

This sequence joins TRBV5-1 and TRBJ2-1; 8 bases line up with TRBD2. Germline values: CDR1 SGHRS, CDR2 YFSETQ. Trimming cost V 3 bases and J 4 bases; bases outside gene matches: 3. CDR3 length: 14 amino acids. CDR3 region: CASSYGLAYNEQFF. DNA of the CDR3: TGCGCCAGCAGCTACGGACTAGCTTACAATGAGCAGTTCTTC.

The J gene is TRBJ2-3, the V gene TRBV6-2 or TRBV6-3; the match to TRBD2 covers 8 bases. The CDR3 extends over 15 amino acids. CDR1 and CDR2 from the germline V gene are MNHEY and SVGEGT. V shed 6 bases, J shed 5 bases, and the junction held 10 bases outside the gene matches. The CDR3 DNA reads TGTGCCAGCAGCAACAAGCGGGGGCCCAAAGATACGCAGTATTTT. It yields the protein CASSNKRGPKDTQYF.

The CDR3 is CASSPLHDGRANYGYTF. CDR3 DNA: TGTGCCAGTAGTCCCCTCCACGATGGGCGAGCTAACTATGGCTACACCTTC. The V gene is TRBV19, the J gene TRBJ1-2; D is unresolved. V shed 5 bases and J shed 0 bases, with 19 bases lying between them. Germline V lookup: CDR1 LNHDA, CDR2 SQIVND (reference sequence). This CDR3 comprises 17 residues.

The chain uses TRBV5-1 and TRBJ2-3; 11 nucleotides agree with TRBD2. The trim removed 7 bases at V and 1 base at J, leaving 5 bases unmatched. The CDR3 is made up of 15 amino acids. Germline CDR1 SGHRS, CDR2 YFSETQ. The CDR3 protein is CASGTSGARTDTQYF. CDR3 DNA: TGCGCCAGCGGGACTAGCGGAGCCCGCACAGATACGCAGTATTTT.

The genes are TRBV18 and TRBJ2-1; no clear D. The CDR3 length is 16 residues. Germline V gives CDR1 KGHSH, CDR2 LQKENI. The germline V and J ends were trimmed by 1 base and 0 bases, with 10 bases remaining between them. CDR3 protein: CASSPLSLFSYNEQFF. In DNA, the CDR3 is TGTGCCAGCTCACCACTGAGTCTTTTCTCCTACAATGAGCAGTTCTTC.

The chain combines TRBV23-1 with TRBJ1-1, with TRBD1 as a possible D gene (6 bases). TRBV23-1 is an open reading frame, and its role is uncertain. CDR3 length: 16 residues. Trimming cost V 2 bases and J 1 base, with 14 bases left between them. This chain's CDR3 is CASSQTEGGENTEAFF. CDR3 bases: TGCGCCAGCAGTCAAACTGAGGGGGGGGAGAACACTGAAGCTTTCTTT.

The V call is TRBV5-6, the J call TRBJ2-7; a possible D gene is TRBD2 (5 bases). The CDR3 sequence is 13 residues long. The V end lost 9 bases, the J end lost 2 bases, and 15 bases lay between the germline ends. In germline, CDR1 is SGHDT, CDR2 YYEEEE. CDR3 sequence: CATPPGCPYEQYF. The CDR3 nucleotides are TGTGCCACCCCTCCGGGGTGCCCCTACGAGCAGTACTTC.

The chain recombines TRBV28 with TRBJ1-5; 7 bases line up with TRBD1. This CDR3 spans 13 amino acids. After removal of 8 bases from V and 9 bases from J, the junction contained 10 bases not matched to a gene. Germline CDR1 reads MDHEN; CDR2 reads SYDVKM. CDR3 coding DNA: TGTGCCAGCCGGGACAGCCGATTATCGCCCCAGCATTTT. Translated: CASRDSRLSPQHF.

V is TRBV4-2 and J is TRBJ2-7, with TRBD2 identical over 9 bases. CDR3 length equals 15 residues. V lost 3 bases to trimming and J lost 6 bases; unmatched junction nucleotides: 9. The V gene's germline CDR1 is LGHNA and CDR2 YNFKEQ. CDR3 in DNA: TGTGCCAGCAGCCATGTTAGCGGGGGCCACTTCGAGCAGTACTTC. This encodes CASSHVSGGHFEQYF.

The chain uses TRBV2 and TRBJ2-7; TRBD1 matches 9 bases. This CDR3 spans 15 amino acids. V dropped 6 bases and J dropped 2; count of bases not matched to a gene: 8. CDR1 and CDR2 from the germline V gene are SNHLY and FYNNEI. The CDR3 DNA is TGTGCCAGCAGCCGAGGGGGACAGGGACCCTACGAGCAGTACTTC. It encodes CASSRGGQGPYEQYF.

The V call is TRBV9, the J call TRBJ2-2, with TRBD1 identical over 8 bases. The CDR3 is 15 residues long. Germline CDR1 SGDLS, CDR2 YYNGEE. After removal of 3 bases from V and 6 bases from J, the junction contained 7 bases not matched to a gene. The CDR3 DNA sequence: TGTGCCAGCAGCGGGACAGGGCGAATACCCGGGGAGCTGTTTTTT. This sequence encodes CASSGTGRIPGELFF.

This chain joins TRBV6-5 and TRBJ2-1; D perhaps matches TRBD2 (6 bases). The V gene's germline CDR1 is MNHEY and CDR2 SVGAGI. Trimming removed 8 bases at V and 0 bases at J, with 11 bases between. The CDR3 contains 14 residues. CDR3 DNA sequence: TGTGCCAGCGGTAGCGGCTCCTCCTACAATGAGCAGTTCTTC. Its protein is CASGSGSSYNEQFF.

V usage is TRBV29-1 and J usage is TRBJ2-1; 8 bases align to TRBD2. The V segment lost 7 bases and the J segment 12 bases; nucleotides outside the gene matches: 14. Germline CDR1 and CDR2: SQVTM and ANQGSEA. CDR3 length: 13 amino acids. The CDR3 bases are TGCAGCGCCCAAGGGGATCGGGGGGGCAGGCAGTTCTTC. Its protein product is CSAQGDRGGRQFF.

The count of this clone is one. This rearrangement joins TRBV5-1 to TRBJ2-1; TRBD1 is a possible D gene (6 bases). The CDR3 is 16 amino acids. The V gene lost 4 bases and the J gene lost 1 base, with 15 bases spanning the gap. Germline values: CDR1 SGHRS, CDR2 YFSETQ. CDR3: CASSGWTATSYNEQFF. The CDR3 DNA reads as TGCGCCAGCAGCGGGTGGACAGCCACTTCCTACAATGAGCAGTTCTTC.

The genes are TRBV18 and TRBJ2-5; D is undetermined. V lost 6 bases, J lost 4 bases, and 15 bases lay in between. Germline loops: CDR1 KGHSH, CDR2 LQKENI. The CDR3 is 14 residues long. The chain's CDR3 is CASSLYRGPETQYF. CDR3 coding DNA: TGTGCCAGCTCCCTCTATAGAGGCCCAGAGACCCAGTACTTC.

The V and J genes are TRBV2 and TRBJ2-7; 8 nucleotides match TRBD1. In germline, CDR1 is SNHLY, CDR2 FYNNEI. V lost 4 bases and J lost 7; bases outside the gene matches: 6. This CDR3 spans 13 amino acids. Here the CDR3 reads CASSGQGLREQYF. The CDR3 DNA reads as TGTGCCAGCAGTGGACAGGGGTTGAGGGAGCAGTACTTC. Full variable domain (missing parts from reference TRBV2 and TRBJ2-7): EPEVTQTPSHQVTQMGQEVILRCVPISNHLYFYWYRQILGQKVEFLVSFYNNEISEKSEIFDDQFSVERPDGSNFTLKIRSTKLEDSAMYFCASSGQGLREQYFGPGTRLTVT.

V is TRBV30 and J is TRBJ2-1; 11 nucleotides align to TRBD2. Trimming cost V 0 bases and J 4 bases; bases outside gene matches: 2. The CDR3 loop spans 15 amino acids. In germline, CDR1 is GTSNPN, CDR2 SVGIG (reference sequence). The CDR3 protein is CAWSVLAGAYNEQFF. In DNA form, the CDR3 reads TGTGCCTGGAGTGTACTAGCGGGGGCATACAATGAGCAGTTCTTC.

This clone was counted between two and nine times. CDR3 region: CASSTGTSGVRETQYF. DNA of the CDR3: TGTGCCAGTAGTACCGGGACTAGCGGGGTTAGAGAGACCCAGTACTTC. The V and J genes are TRBV19 and TRBJ2-5, with 13 bases aligning to TRBD2. V shed 4 bases, J shed 4 bases, and the junction held 6 bases outside the gene matches. Germline loops: CDR1 LNHDA, CDR2 SQIVND (reference sequence). The CDR3 is 16 residues long.

The CDR3 loop is CASSYKAQEYF. Here the CDR3 DNA reads TGTGCCAGCAGTTATAAGGCCCAGGAGTACTTC. The rearrangement uses TRBV6-5 and TRBJ2-5, with no clear D. Trimming took off 3 bases at V and 12 bases at J, with 11 bases between the two ends. The CDR3 is 11 amino acids. CDR1 and CDR2 (germline): MNHEY, SVGAGI.

The chain uses TRBV5-5 and TRBJ2-1, with D maybe TRBD1 (6 bases). V gave up 2 bases and J gave up 4 bases, with 10 bases separating them. The germline V gene encodes CDR1 SGHKS and CDR2 YYEKEE (reference sequence). The length of the CDR3 is 14 residues. The DNA of the CDR3 is TGTGCCAGCAGCTTCCGGGACAATTACAATGAGCAGTTCTTC. This sequence encodes CASSFRDNYNEQFF.